A single sample is the source of the 2 T cell receptor beta chains below, sequenced in a study of Graves' ophthalmopathy and Graves' hyperthyroidism. The sequenced template was RNA, covering the TCR beta CDR3 region. Investigators did first-round RT-PCR with HTBI primers, then second-round multiplex PCR. TCRdb reprocessed the multiplex PCR reads via MiXCR and lists one record per CDR3 protein. The table lists 450,000 or so distinct CDR3 sequences, 13% to 15% of them singletons. The sample consisted of blood. These receptor sequences come from a woman in her twenties or thirties with Graves' ophthalmopathy.

This clonotype was seen many times. This chain joins TRBV19 and TRBJ1-2, with a possible D match to TRBD1 (5 bases). The V end lost 6 bases, the J end lost 4 bases, and 12 bases lay between the germline ends. CDR1 is LNHDA and CDR2 is SQIVND in the germline V gene (reference sequence). The CDR3 extends over 13 amino acids. The CDR3 region is CASSPGAAYGYTF. CDR3 in DNA: TGTGCCAGTAGCCCCGGGGCGGCCTATGGCTACACCTTC.

This clonotype was observed many times. The gene calls are TRBV28 and TRBJ2-4, with D perhaps matching TRBD1 (5 bases). The CDR3 spans 15 residues. V lost 2 bases and J lost 0, with 8 bases in between. In germline, CDR1 is MDHEN, CDR2 SYDVKM. In DNA form, the CDR3 reads TGTGCCAGCAGTTTAGGCAGGGCAGCCAAAAACATTCAGTACTTC. Protein sequence: CASSLGRAAKNIQYF.